This is a list of T cell receptor beta chains from one sample in a study of shared clonotypes between healthy human individuals. The method was immunoSEQ multiplex PCR; TCRdb's version includes in-frame clones alone and lacks a portion of them. The sample lists fewer than 850,000 clones, 90% occurring once. Sequences were obtained from memory CD8+ T cells from PBMCs. These receptors were taken from a man younger than 30 in good health. Some clones in this sample may be carry-over from other donors' samples. CDR3s include the opening cysteine and the closing phenylalanine or tryptophan. Each record gives: V gene, D gene, clone size, J gene, CDR3 protein, CDR3 DNA. A D gene is named only where the DNA matches it firmly. For some rows the clone size is stated as once, few or many, or as a class when expanded; others skip it.

>TRBV5-1|-|-|TRBJ2-7
CASSLKPKELPYEQYF
TGCGCCAGCAGCTTGAAGCCAAAGGAGCTACCCTACGAGCAGTACTTC
>TRBV28|TRBD2|-|TRBJ2-1
CASSLFASGVNNEQFF
TGTGCCAGCAGTTTATTCGCTAGCGGGGTCAACAATGAGCAGTTCTTC
>TRBV7-9|-|-|TRBJ2-4
CASSLSKNIQYF
TGTGCCAGCAGCTTAAGCAAAAACATTCAGTACTTC
>TRBV30|-|-|TRBJ2-1
CAWIPQEVLARQFF
TGTGCCTGGATCCCCCAGGAGGTTCTAGCTCGGCAGTTCTTC
>TRBV15|-|-|TRBJ2-2
CATSRDRRTNTGELFF
TGTGCCACCAGCAGAGATCGGAGAACGAACACCGGGGAGCTGTTTTTT
>TRBV29-1|-|-|TRBJ2-7
CSVDSGEGYEQYF
TGCAGCGTTGACTCAGGGGAGGGTTACGAGCAGTACTTC
>TRBV10-3|-|-|TRBJ2-7
CAISDGPYEQYF
TGTGCCATCAGTGACGGGCCCTACGAGCAGTACTTC
>TRBV9|TRBD1|-|TRBJ2-6
CASSWGRGTTGANVLTF
TGTGCCAGCAGCTGGGGCAGGGGGACCACTGGGGCCAACGTCCTGACTTTC
>TRBV6-5|-|-|TRBJ2-6
CASSYTRDGANVLTF
TGTGCCAGCAGTTACACCAGGGATGGGGCCAACGTCCTGACTTTC
>TRBV27|-|-|TRBJ2-2
CASSLSRGTGELFF
TGTGCCAGCAGTTTATCGAGGGGCACCGGGGAGCTGTTTTTT
>TRBV1|-|-|TRBJ1-5
CTSSRRTSGGGCGNQPQHF
TGCACCAGCAGCCGCAGAACCTCGGGGGGGGGATGTGGCAATCAGCCCCAGCATTTT
>TRBV7-9|-|-|TRBJ2-3
CAGDREGTDTQYF
TGTGCCGGCGACAGGGAGGGCACAGATACGCAGTATTTT
>TRBV9|-|-|TRBJ2-7
CASSPQGSYEQYF
TGTGCCAGCAGCCCACAGGGTTCCTACGAGCAGTACTTC
>TRBV27|-|-|TRBJ1-2
CASSLNSPFHGYTF
TGTGCCAGCAGTTTAAATTCCCCGTTCCATGGCTACACCTTC
>TRBV4-2|-|-|TRBJ2-7
CASSQYWSSSYEQYF
TGTGCCAGCAGCCAATACTGGTCGAGCTCCTACGAGCAGTACTTC
>TRBV4-3|-|-|TRBJ2-1
CASSHSSGIRDEQFF
TGCGCCAGCAGCCACTCCTCGGGTATCAGAGATGAGCAGTTCTTC
>TRBV5-1|TRBD1|-|TRBJ2-7
CASSLTLNTGQGAWEQYF
TGCGCCAGCAGCTTGACCCTAAACACGGGACAGGGGGCGTGGGAGCAGTACTTC
>TRBV10-3|-|-|TRBJ2-2
CAISEPLAGELFF
TGTGCCATCAGTGAGCCTCTCGCCGGGGAGCTGTTTTTT
>TRBV19|-|-|TRBJ1-5
CASTPLGSGQPQHF
TGTGCCAGTACCCCCCTAGGCAGTGGGCAGCCCCAGCATTTT
>TRBV5-6|-|-|TRBJ2-3
CASSLGRANTQYF
TGTGCCAGCAGCTTGGGAAGGGCCAATACGCAGTATTTT
>TRBV7-9|-|-|TRBJ2-1
CASSLKGKYVNEQFF
TGTGCCAGCAGCTTAAAGGGGAAATACGTCAATGAGCAGTTCTTC
>TRBV28|-|-|TRBJ2-7
CATRAIGYEQYF
TGTGCCACCCGGGCAATAGGATACGAGCAGTACTTC
>TRBV7-8|TRBD2|-|TRBJ2-3
CASSPKLAGATDTQYF
TGTGCCAGCAGCCCGAAACTAGCGGGAGCCACAGATACGCAGTATTTT
>TRBV10-3|-|-|TRBJ1-5
CAISWAGTNQPQHF
TGTGCCATCAGCTGGGCGGGGACCAATCAGCCCCAGCATTTT
>TRBV27|-|-|TRBJ2-7
CASSPSPGGTLYEQYF
TGTGCCAGCAGCCCTTCCCCGGGTGGGACCCTCTACGAGCAGTACTTC
>TRBV19|TRBD1|-|TRBJ1-5
CASSIMGQGARGNQPQHF
TGTGCCAGTAGTATTATGGGACAGGGGGCGCGAGGCAATCAGCCCCAGCATTTT
>TRBV6-1|TRBD2|-|TRBJ2-1
CAISGSPFGGRSYNEQFF
TGTGCCATCAGTGGGTCCCCTTTCGGCGGGAGATCCTACAATGAGCAGTTCTTC
>TRBV2|-|-|TRBJ2-7
CAPGKRRGAGYEQYF
TGTGCCCCTGGTAAGCGGAGAGGGGCGGGTTACGAGCAGTACTTC
>TRBV7-9|-|-|TRBJ2-7
CASSSYYGSAYEQYF
TGTGCCAGCAGCTCGTATTACGGCTCGGCCTACGAGCAGTACTTC
>TRBV19|-|-|TRBJ1-2
CASSINTNYGYTF
TGTGCCAGTAGTATCAATACTAACTATGGCTACACCTTC
>TRBV7-3|-|-|TRBJ2-7
CASSLIGGGRGSYEQYF
TGTGCCAGCAGCTTAATCGGAGGGGGGCGCGGGTCCTACGAGCAGTACTTC
>TRBV14|-|-|TRBJ2-7
CASSQEQGIVYEQYF
TGTGCCAGCAGCCAAGAGCAGGGGATCGTCTACGAGCAGTACTTC
>TRBV30|-|-|TRBJ2-5
CAWSVRSSRETQYF
TGTGCCTGGAGTGTACGGTCCAGCCGGGAGACCCAGTACTTC
>TRBV7-6|-|-|TRBJ2-7
CASSLLGSPAEQYF
TGTGCCAGCAGCCTATTGGGGTCCCCCGCCGAGCAGTACTTC
>TRBV5-5|-|-|TRBJ2-7
CASSFPSPLEQYF
TGTGCCAGCAGCTTTCCCAGTCCTCTCGAGCAGTACTTC
>TRBV6-6|-|-|TRBJ1-1
CASSYLRVNTEAFF
TGTGCCAGCAGTTACCTTCGGGTGAACACTGAAGCTTTCTTT
>TRBV7-8|-|many|TRBJ1-1
CASSSTGNTEAFF
TGTGCCAGCAGCAGCACAGGGAACACTGAAGCTTTCTTT
>TRBV19|-|-|TRBJ2-7
CASSMGHGEQYF
TGTGCCAGTAGTATGGGGCACGGCGAGCAGTACTTC